Following are 15 T cell receptor beta chains from one sample sequenced in a study of response to subunit inactivated influenza vaccine (dated by TCRdb to about 2018). The library was prepared using RT-PCR. TCRdb lists the instrument as Illumina HiSeq 2500. TCRdb passed the public sequencing reads through fastp at Q25 and MiXCR, retaining productive beta sequences. All rows with the same CDR3 protein become a single entry with the most common DNA and genes. The sample data list about 620,000 distinct CDR3 sequences, and 11% of these were observed just once. The ten biggest clones cover more than 9.5% of the sample. These data were also filed under a second study, of T cells expressing NK-cell markers. The second paper states: 5'RACE template switching, by which a universal primer site and unique molecular identifiers were added, was used to make TCR beta cDNA libraries.

Sequenced here: PBMCs from blood, sampled on the day of vaccination. The receptors stem from a man aged 50 to 60 who received an inactivated influenza vaccine. Donor details come from another sample of the same person, matched by shared clones.

This clonotype came up a few times. This sequence joins TRBV15 and TRBJ2-5, with D possibly being TRBD2 (5 bases). Germline V gene lookup returns CDR1 LNHNV and CDR2 YYDKDF (reference sequence). The CDR3 has 13 residues. The ends were cut back, 0 bases at V and 8 bases at J, with 10 bases in the middle. DNA for the CDR3: TGTGCCACCAGCAGAGATCGCGGAGGAACCCAGTACTTC. It translates to CATSRDRGGTQYF.

A few counts support this clonotype. This chain uses TRBV15 with TRBJ2-3; no firm D call. V was shortened by 2 bases and J by 2 bases, with 8 bases between the two germline ends. Germline CDR1 LNHNV, CDR2 YYDKDF (reference sequence). The CDR3 totals 14 residues. The CDR3 DNA reads as TGTGCCACCAGCAGATCTAGGAACACAGATACGCAGTATTTT. It yields the protein CATSRSRNTDTQYF.

A word on this clonotype: A read error may produce the germline difference seen at one junction end. The V gene is TRBV5-5, the J gene TRBJ2-1; 8 bases align to TRBD2. The CDR3 is made up of 16 amino acids. CDR1 SGHKS and CDR2 YYEKEE come from the germline V gene (reference sequence). The CDR3 nucleotides read TGTGCCAGCAGCTTACAAGCGGGGGTTTCCTACAATGTGCAGTTCTTC. This gives the protein CASSLQAGVSYNVQFF.

The genes are TRBV7-8 and TRBJ2-1; maybe TRBD1 (6 bases). CDR3 length: 16 amino acids. The V gene lost 5 bases and the J gene lost 4 bases, with 18 bases spanning the gap. In germline, CDR1 is SGHVS, CDR2 FQNEAQ. The CDR3 region is CASSPASRDTYNEQFF. The CDR3 DNA reads TGTGCCAGCAGCCCAGCGTCCCGGGACACTTACAATGAGCAGTTCTTC. Variable domain in full (rest from reference TRBV7-8 and TRBJ2-1): GAGVSQSPRYKVAKRGQDVALRCDPISGHVSLFWYQQALGQGPEFLTYFQNEAQLDKSGLPSDRFFAERPEGSVSTLKIQRTQQEDSAVYLCASSPASRDTYNEQFFGPGTRLTVL.

The CDR3 DNA reads as TGTGCCACCAAAGAGGGCGCGAGGGCCGAGCAGTTCTTC. This gives the protein CATKEGARAEQFF. The chain combines TRBV28 with TRBJ2-1, with a possible D match to TRBD2 (5 bases). Per the germline V gene, CDR1 is MDHEN and CDR2 is SYDVKM. The CDR3 loop spans 13 amino acids. V lost 10 bases to trimming and J lost 10 bases, with 20 bases between them.

This chain connects TRBV14 to TRBJ2-5; 9 nucleotides line up with TRBD2. V shed 2 bases, J shed 0 bases, and the junction held 1 base outside the gene matches. The germline gives CDR1 SGHDN, CDR2 FVKESK. The length of the CDR3 is 15 residues. As DNA, the CDR3 is TGTGCCAGCAGCCAACTAGCGGGATACCAAGAGACCCAGTACTTC. It is translated as CASSQLAGYQETQYF.

The table lists this clonotype with a few counts. The chain carries TRBV27 and TRBJ1-6; 7 bases fit TRBD1. Germline V gene data show CDR1 as MNHEY and CDR2 as SMNVEV (reference sequence). This CDR3 is built from 14 residues. Trimming cost V 11 bases and J 4 bases; bases outside gene matches: 8. CDR3 DNA sequence: TGTGCCTCCCGACGGGGACAGTATAATTCACCCCTCCACTTT. This sequence encodes CASRRGQYNSPLHF.

This rearrangement joins TRBV5-1 to TRBJ2-7; TRBD1 matches 8 bases. CDR3 length: 15 residues. Germline CDR1 is SGHRS and CDR2 is YFSETQ. With 0 bases clipped from V and 3 bases from J, the junction kept 5 bases outside the gene matches. CDR3 DNA: TGCGCCAGCAGCTTGGGACAGGGGCACTACTACGAGCAGTACTTC. Amino acid sequence: CASSLGQGHYYEQYF. The full variable domain, with the rest looked up from reference TRBV5-1 and TRBJ2-7, is KAGVTQTPRYLIKTRGQQVTLSCSPISGHRSVSWYQQTPGQGLQFLFEYFSETQRNKGNFPGRFSGRQFSNSRSEMNVSTLELGDSALYLCASSLGQGHYYEQYFGPGTRLTVT.

This clonotype came up a few times. The chain carries TRBV11-2 and TRBJ2-7; D is perhaps TRBD1 (6 bases). Trimming removed 4 bases at V and 0 bases at J, with 13 bases between. There are 15 residues in the CDR3. The germline CDR1 and CDR2 sequences are SGHAT and FQNNGV. The CDR3 is CASSSRQGYSYEQYF. As DNA, the CDR3 is TGTGCCAGCAGCTCTCGGCAGGGGTACTCCTACGAGCAGTACTTC. The whole variable domain, remainder taken from reference TRBV11-2 and TRBJ2-7, is EAGVAQSPRYKIIEKRQSVAFWCNPISGHATLYWYQQILGQGPKLLIQFQNNGVVDDSQLPKDRFSAERLKGVDSTLKIQPAKLEDSAVYLCASSSRQGYSYEQYFGPGTRLTVT.

This clonotype turned up a few times. The V and J genes are TRBV28 and TRBJ2-1; 8 positions match TRBD2. The CDR3 contains 15 residues. Germline CDR1 and CDR2: MDHEN and SYDVKM. Trimming removed 1 base from V and 4 bases from J; junction bases left unmatched: 3. In DNA, the CDR3 is TGTGCCAGCAGTTTATCTGCTAGCGGGTACAATGAGCAGTTCTTC. Amino acids: CASSLSASGYNEQFF.

Only a few counts were recorded for this clonotype. The chain links TRBV12-3 or TRBV12-4 to TRBJ2-3, with a tentative D call TRBD2 (5 bases). Trimming removed 2 bases at V and 4 bases at J, with 22 bases between. This CDR3 spans 18 amino acids. In DNA form, the CDR3 reads TGTGCCAGCAGTTTATTAGTAATCGGACTGAGTAGATCAGATACGCAGTATTTT. It codes for CASSLLVIGLSRSDTQYF.

This clonotype has a handful of counts. The V gene is TRBV4-1, the J gene TRBJ2-2; D may be TRBD1 (6 bases). Germline loops: CDR1 MGHRA, CDR2 YSYEKL. Trimming cost V 0 bases and J 6 bases, with 11 bases left between them. The CDR3 spans 15 residues. The CDR3 sequence is CASSQDGGYAGELFF. The CDR3 nucleotides read TGCGCCAGCAGCCAAGATGGGGGCTACGCCGGGGAGCTGTTTTTT.

This clonotype was recorded a few times. This chain uses TRBV4-2 with TRBJ2-1, with D unclear. V dropped 1 base and J dropped 0 bases, with 10 bases sitting between them. The CDR3 covers 16 residues. The germline V gene has CDR1 LGHNA and CDR2 YNFKEQ. CDR3 in amino acids: CASSQVGRSSYNEQFF. For the CDR3, the DNA is TGTGCCAGCAGCCAAGTTGGCCGTAGCTCCTACAATGAGCAGTTCTTC.

This clonotype was counted only a few times. The chain uses TRBV12-3 or TRBV12-4 and TRBJ2-2; D is unresolved. V lost 3 bases to trimming and J lost 7 bases, with 15 bases between them. The CDR3 covers 15 residues. The CDR3 protein is CASSLRGREIGELFF. The CDR3 DNA reads TGTGCCAGCAGTTTGCGCGGAAGGGAAATCGGGGAGCTGTTTTTT.

This clonotype was recorded a few times. The chain carries TRBV12-3 or TRBV12-4 and TRBJ2-5; D is unclear. V was trimmed by 5 bases and J by 5 bases, leaving 12 bases between them. This CDR3 spans 13 amino acids. The CDR3 DNA sequence: TGTGCCAGCAGTCAGCAGATCGGGGAGACCCAGTACTTC. This sequence encodes CASSQQIGETQYF.